A selection of T cell receptor beta chains follows, all from one sample in a study of metastatic and nonmetastatic thyroid tumors. Via MiXCR, TCRdb re-called the PCR reads. The sample lists tens of thousands of clones, roughly 18% occurring once. Source material: blood. The source of these receptors is a female donor with papillary thyroid cancer or a benign thyroid nodule (not recorded which). Some clones in this sample may be carry-over from other donors' samples. Each CDR3 is given with its conserved first and last residue. The order of the fields is J gene, D gene, V gene, clone size, CDR3 protein, CDR3 DNA. A D gene is named only where the DNA matches it firmly. Clone size is shown for a subset of rows, as once, few, many or a class of expanded clone.

j_gene: TRBJ1-1
d_gene: NA
v_gene: TRBV12-5
abundance: many
CDR3aa: CASGSNQGRAFF
CDR3nt: TGTGCTAGTGGTTCGAATCAGGGGAGGGCTTTCTTT

j_gene: TRBJ1-5
d_gene: NA
v_gene: TRBV19
abundance: many
CDR3aa: CASSHSDSQPQHF
CDR3nt: TGTGCCAGTAGTCATTCGGACAGTCAGCCCCAGCATTTT

j_gene: TRBJ1-5
d_gene: TRBD1
v_gene: TRBV5-1
abundance: many
CDR3aa: CASSSTGGAYQPQHF
CDR3nt: TGCGCCAGCAGCTCTACAGGGGGCGCATATCAGCCCCAGCATTTT

j_gene: TRBJ2-3
d_gene: NA
v_gene: TRBV11-2
abundance: NA
CDR3aa: CASRLEVGSSDTQYF
CDR3nt: TGTGCCAGCAGACTAGAGGTGGGCAGCTCAGATACGCAGTATTTT

j_gene: TRBJ1-2
d_gene: NA
v_gene: TRBV5-1
abundance: NA
CDR3aa: CASSLGHMSGNTF
CDR3nt: TGCGCCAGCAGCTTGGGTCACATGAGTGGCAACACCTTC

j_gene: TRBJ2-7
d_gene: NA
v_gene: TRBV20-1
abundance: NA
CDR3aa: CSARSGTVSYEQYF
CDR3nt: TGCAGTGCTAGGTCCGGGACTGTATCCTACGAGCAGTACTTC

j_gene: TRBJ1-6
d_gene: TRBD1
v_gene: TRBV19
abundance: many
CDR3aa: CASSMTTTGNYNSPLHF
CDR3nt: TGTGCCAGTAGTATGACCACGACAGGGAACTATAATTCACCCCTCCACTTT

j_gene: TRBJ2-5
d_gene: NA
v_gene: TRBV27
abundance: many
CDR3aa: CASSPPQETQYF
CDR3nt: TGTGCCAGCAGTCCGCCCCAAGAGACCCAGTACTTC

j_gene: TRBJ2-3
d_gene: NA
v_gene: TRBV6-5
abundance: many
CDR3aa: CASSYLQTDTQYF
CDR3nt: TGTGCCAGCAGTTACCTACAAACAGATACGCAGTATTTT

j_gene: TRBJ2-1
d_gene: TRBD2
v_gene: TRBV10-1
abundance: NA
CDR3aa: CASSEVGRLARSTEQFF
CDR3nt: TGCGCCAGCAGTGAGGTCGGAAGACTAGCGAGGAGCACTGAGCAGTTCTTC

j_gene: TRBJ1-5
d_gene: TRBD1
v_gene: TRBV20-1
abundance: many
CDR3aa: CSASSGQGGQPQHF
CDR3nt: TGCAGTGCTAGTTCCGGACAGGGGGGTCAGCCCCAGCATTTT

j_gene: TRBJ2-7
d_gene: NA
v_gene: TRBV6-5
abundance: few
CDR3aa: CASSYPSSGDSSYEQYF
CDR3nt: TGTGCCAGCAGTTACCCATCCAGCGGGGACAGCTCCTACGAGCAGTACTTC

j_gene: TRBJ1-1
d_gene: NA
v_gene: TRBV20-1
abundance: many
CDR3aa: CSARVQGRMNTEAFF
CDR3nt: TGCAGTGCTAGAGTCCAGGGAAGGATGAACACTGAAGCTTTCTTT

j_gene: TRBJ2-4
d_gene: NA
v_gene: TRBV28
abundance: many
CDR3aa: CASSARQPVAKNIQYF
CDR3nt: TGTGCCAGCAGTGCCCGACAGCCCGTAGCCAAAAACATTCAGTACTTC

j_gene: TRBJ2-1
d_gene: TRBD2
v_gene: TRBV5-1
abundance: NA
CDR3aa: CASSPPTSDGKQFF
CDR3nt: TGCGCCAGCAGTCCTCCAACTAGCGACGGAAAACAGTTCTTC

j_gene: TRBJ1-2
d_gene: NA
v_gene: TRBV7-2
abundance: many
CDR3aa: CASSVGWSNYGYTF
CDR3nt: TGTGCCAGCAGCGTGGGGTGGAGTAACTATGGCTACACCTTC

j_gene: TRBJ1-1
d_gene: NA
v_gene: TRBV10-3
abundance: many
CDR3aa: CAISDPNTEAFF
CDR3nt: TGTGCCATCAGTGACCCGAACACTGAAGCTTTCTTT

j_gene: TRBJ1-2
d_gene: NA
v_gene: TRBV11-2
abundance: NA
CDR3aa: CASSLSGYGYTF
CDR3nt: TGTGCCAGCAGCTTAAGTGGCTATGGCTACACCTTC

j_gene: TRBJ2-5
d_gene: NA
v_gene: TRBV20-1
abundance: many
CDR3aa: CSARRGHQETQYF
CDR3nt: TGCAGTGCTAGGAGGGGCCACCAAGAGACCCAGTACTTC

j_gene: TRBJ2-1
d_gene: NA
v_gene: TRBV12-3/TRBV12-4
abundance: few
CDR3aa: CASSPNFLQQFF
CDR3nt: TGTGCCAGCAGTCCTAACTTCCTACAGCAGTTCTTC

j_gene: TRBJ1-1
d_gene: NA
v_gene: TRBV11-1
abundance: NA
CDR3aa: CASSFDLNTEAFF
CDR3nt: TGTGCCAGCAGCTTTGATTTGAACACTGAAGCTTTCTTT

j_gene: TRBJ2-2
d_gene: TRBD1
v_gene: TRBV20-1
abundance: many
CDR3aa: CSAYGTGRAGELFF
CDR3nt: TGCAGCGCTTATGGGACAGGGAGAGCCGGGGAGCTGTTTTTT

j_gene: TRBJ2-7
d_gene: NA
v_gene: TRBV3-1
abundance: NA
CDR3aa: CASSSLFEQYF
CDR3nt: TGTGCCAGCAGCTCCCTTTTCGAGCAGTACTTC

j_gene: TRBJ2-3
d_gene: NA
v_gene: TRBV20-1
abundance: NA
CDR3aa: CSASTGSYTDTQYF
CDR3nt: TGCAGTGCTAGTACCGGGAGCTACACAGATACGCAGTATTTT

j_gene: TRBJ2-5
d_gene: TRBD2
v_gene: TRBV5-1
abundance: many
CDR3aa: CASSQGAGEKTQYF
CDR3nt: TGCGCCAGCAGCCAGGGAGCGGGAGAGAAGACCCAGTACTTC

j_gene: TRBJ2-1
d_gene: NA
v_gene: TRBV12-5
abundance: medium-sized
CDR3aa: CASGGWNEQFF
CDR3nt: TGTGCTAGTGGGGGTTGGAATGAGCAGTTCTTC

j_gene: TRBJ1-2
d_gene: TRBD1
v_gene: TRBV18
abundance: many
CDR3aa: CASSPLFDRENYGYTF
CDR3nt: TGTGCCAGCTCACCACTTTTCGACAGGGAGAACTATGGCTACACCTTC

j_gene: TRBJ2-1
d_gene: TRBD1
v_gene: TRBV29-1
abundance: many
CDR3aa: CSVPTGTGEFEQFF
CDR3nt: TGCAGCGTTCCCACCGGGACAGGGGAGTTCGAGCAGTTCTTC

j_gene: TRBJ2-1
d_gene: TRBD1
v_gene: TRBV7-2
abundance: NA
CDR3aa: CASSSYPRGRDEQFF
CDR3nt: TGTGCCAGCAGCTCTTACCCCAGGGGGCGGGATGAGCAGTTCTTC

j_gene: TRBJ2-7
d_gene: TRBD2
v_gene: TRBV11-3
abundance: many
CDR3aa: CASSLGQVAGLGEQYF
CDR3nt: TGTGCCAGCAGCTTAGGGCAAGTAGCGGGCTTGGGCGAGCAGTACTTC

j_gene: TRBJ2-7
d_gene: TRBD1
v_gene: TRBV6-1
abundance: few
CDR3aa: CASSEDRGKEQYF
CDR3nt: TGTGCCAGCAGTGAAGACAGGGGAAAGGAGCAGTACTTC

j_gene: TRBJ2-2
d_gene: TRBD2
v_gene: TRBV9
abundance: NA
CDR3aa: CASQAGEPGELFF
CDR3nt: TGTGCCTCCCAAGCGGGAGAACCCGGGGAGCTGTTTTTT

j_gene: TRBJ2-7
d_gene: NA
v_gene: TRBV20-1
abundance: many
CDR3aa: CSARGGGAPYEQYF
CDR3nt: TGCAGTGCAAGAGGGGGCGGGGCCCCCTACGAGCAGTACTTC

j_gene: TRBJ2-2
d_gene: TRBD2
v_gene: TRBV5-1
abundance: many
CDR3aa: CASSTRTSGVSGGELFF
CDR3nt: TGCGCCAGCAGCACCAGGACTAGCGGGGTATCAGGTGGGGAGCTGTTTTTT

j_gene: TRBJ2-5
d_gene: TRBD2
v_gene: TRBV20-1
abundance: many
CDR3aa: CSARAGGPETQYF
CDR3nt: TGCAGTGCTAGAGCGGGAGGGCCTGAGACCCAGTACTTC

j_gene: TRBJ1-4
d_gene: NA
v_gene: TRBV6-1
abundance: many
CDR3aa: CASSSPATNEKLFF
CDR3nt: TGTGCCAGCAGTTCCCCTGCAACTAATGAAAAACTGTTTTTT

j_gene: TRBJ2-2
d_gene: NA
v_gene: TRBV6-1
abundance: many
CDR3aa: CASSEGQVVTGELFF
CDR3nt: TGTGCCAGCAGTGAAGGGCAGGTAGTCACCGGGGAGCTGTTTTTT

j_gene: TRBJ1-5
d_gene: NA
v_gene: TRBV3-1
abundance: many
CDR3aa: CASSQGKSQHF
CDR3nt: TGTGCCAGCAGCCAAGGGAAGTCCCAGCATTTT

j_gene: TRBJ1-2
d_gene: TRBD1
v_gene: TRBV6-1
abundance: few
CDR3aa: CASIRRQGEMYGYTF
CDR3nt: TGTGCCAGCATCAGACGACAGGGGGAGATGTATGGCTACACCTTC

j_gene: TRBJ2-2
d_gene: NA
v_gene: TRBV20-1
abundance: many
CDR3aa: CSARDGVDSRDTGELFF
CDR3nt: TGCAGTGCTAGAGATGGGGTGGACAGTCGAGACACCGGGGAGCTGTTTTTT

j_gene: TRBJ1-6
d_gene: NA
v_gene: TRBV6-1
abundance: medium-sized
CDR3aa: CASIRTAGFYNSPLHF
CDR3nt: TGTGCCAGCATTCGGACAGCCGGTTTCTATAATTCACCCCTCCACTTT

j_gene: TRBJ1-1
d_gene: NA
v_gene: TRBV15
abundance: many
CDR3aa: CATSRGLDTEAFF
CDR3nt: TGTGCCACCAGCAGAGGGTTAGACACTGAAGCTTTCTTT